This T cell receptor (beta chain) was identified during a study of blood T cell repertoires in COVID-19. Study as a whole: Acute and convalescent COVID-19 specimens originated in the United States, Italy and Spain. From T cells, B-cell-depleted T cells, or PBMCs came the material, which was cDNA or gDNA.

In the original analysis: Researchers report that nucleated cell counts were estimated from reference gene primer amplification. Here immunoSEQ multiplex PCR was the method, and the copy in TCRdb shows in-frame clones only, minus some. V and J calls and clone size are given by that table; D and trimming were obtained from the DNA. The sample records 120,000 or so clones, 69% being singletons. The receptor comes from a woman in her seventies with acute or convalescent COVID-19. The sequenced sample was peripheral blood.

The chain's CDR3 is CASSFRDRGTEAFF. CDR3 nucleotides: TGTGCCAGCAGCTTCCGGGACAGGGGCACTGAAGCTTTCTTT. V is TRBV7-9 and J is TRBJ1-1, with 10 positions matching TRBD1. The CDR3 totals 14 residues. The trim removed 3 bases at V and 4 bases at J, leaving 2 bases unmatched. The germline V gene encodes CDR1 SEHNR and CDR2 FQNEAQ (reference sequence).